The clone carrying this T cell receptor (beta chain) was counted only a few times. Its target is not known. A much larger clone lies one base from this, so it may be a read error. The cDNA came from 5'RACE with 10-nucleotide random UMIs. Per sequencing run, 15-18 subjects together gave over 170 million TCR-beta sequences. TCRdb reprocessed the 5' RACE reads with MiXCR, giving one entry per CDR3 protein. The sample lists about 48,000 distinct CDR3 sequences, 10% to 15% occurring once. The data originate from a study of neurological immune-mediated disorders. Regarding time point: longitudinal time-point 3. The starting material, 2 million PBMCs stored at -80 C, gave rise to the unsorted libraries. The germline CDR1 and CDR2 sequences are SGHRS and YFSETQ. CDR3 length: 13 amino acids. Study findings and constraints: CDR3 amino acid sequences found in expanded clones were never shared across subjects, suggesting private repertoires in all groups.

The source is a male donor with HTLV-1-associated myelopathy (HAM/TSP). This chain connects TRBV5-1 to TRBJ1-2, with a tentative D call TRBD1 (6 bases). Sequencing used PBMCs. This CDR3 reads CASSPTDSDGCTF. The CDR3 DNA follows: TGCGCCAGCAGCCCGACGGACAGCGATGGCTGCACCTTC.